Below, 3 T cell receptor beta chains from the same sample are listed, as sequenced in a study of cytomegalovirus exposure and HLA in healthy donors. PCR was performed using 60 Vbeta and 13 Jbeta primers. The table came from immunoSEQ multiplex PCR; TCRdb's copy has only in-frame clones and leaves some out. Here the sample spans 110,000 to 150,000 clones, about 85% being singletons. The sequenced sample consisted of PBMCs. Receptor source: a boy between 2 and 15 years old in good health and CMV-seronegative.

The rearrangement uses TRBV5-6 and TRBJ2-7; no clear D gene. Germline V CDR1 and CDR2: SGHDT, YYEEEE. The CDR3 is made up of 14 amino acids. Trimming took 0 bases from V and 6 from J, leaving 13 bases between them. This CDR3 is CASSLAVAVSEQYF. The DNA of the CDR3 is TGTGCCAGCAGCTTGGCCGTGGCGGTTAGCGAGCAGTACTTC.

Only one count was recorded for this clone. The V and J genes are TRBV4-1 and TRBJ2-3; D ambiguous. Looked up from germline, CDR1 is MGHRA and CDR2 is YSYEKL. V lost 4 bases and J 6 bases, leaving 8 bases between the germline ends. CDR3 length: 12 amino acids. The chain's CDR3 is CASSPPGDTQYF. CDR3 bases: TGCGCCAGCAGCCCTCCCGGGGATACGCAGTATTTT.

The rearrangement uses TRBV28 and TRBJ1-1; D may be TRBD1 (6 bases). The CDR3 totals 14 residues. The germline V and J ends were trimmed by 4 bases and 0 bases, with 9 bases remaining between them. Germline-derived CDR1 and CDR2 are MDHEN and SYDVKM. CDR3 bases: TGTGCCAGCAGTTACAGGGTTATGAACACTGAAGCTTTCTTT. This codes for CASSYRVMNTEAFF.